A single sample gave rise to the 5 T cell receptor beta chains below, sequenced in a study of blood T cell repertoires in COVID-19. Only in-frame clones appear in the TCRdb table, and some are missing; sequencing was by immunoSEQ multiplex PCR. The sample lists about 290,000 clones; approximately 89% were seen once. Sequenced input: peripheral blood. The receptors originated from a woman aged 25 to 39 with COVID-19, enrolled during active disease.

V usage is TRBV2 and J usage is TRBJ2-1, with a weak D call TRBD1 (6 bases). Deletions cut 4 bases from V and 10 bases from J, with 17 bases between. The germline gives CDR1 SNHLY, CDR2 FYNNEI. The CDR3 extends over 14 amino acids. The CDR3 protein is CASSGPVQGSEQFF. The CDR3, as DNA: TGTGCCAGCAGTGGGCCCGTTCAGGGGAGCGAGCAGTTCTTC.

This clone has more than one count but fewer than ten. The genes are TRBV15 and TRBJ2-1, with 7 positions matching TRBD2. CDR3 size: 17 residues. V was clipped by 1 base and J by 4 bases; unmatched bases: 10. Germline V gives CDR1 LNHNV, CDR2 YYDKDF (reference sequence). CDR3 nucleotide sequence: TGTGCCACCAGCAGAGTGACCCCTAGCGGAGAGTACAATGAGCAGTTCTTC. It specifies CATSRVTPSGEYNEQFF.

This clone was seen more than once but under ten times. The chain uses TRBV6-5 and TRBJ1-2; possibly TRBD1 for D (6 bases). The V gene lost 6 bases and the J gene lost 1 base, with 15 bases spanning the gap. CDR3 length: 15 residues. Germline values: CDR1 MNHEY, CDR2 SVGAGI. CDR3 bases: TGTGCCAGCAGGGGGGGGCAGGGTAATAACTATGGCTACACCTTC. This gives the protein CASRGGQGNNYGYTF.

The rearrangement joins TRBV2 to TRBJ2-5; D ambiguous. With 7 bases removed from V and 3 bases from J, the gap between germline ends came to 12 bases. Germline V gene data show CDR1 as SNHLY and CDR2 as FYNNEI. The length of the CDR3 is 13 residues. The CDR3 DNA reads as TGTGCCAGCACCGGAGCCGAAGAAGAGACCCAGTACTTC. The encoded protein is CASTGAEEETQYF.

A remark on this clone: The junction and the germline gene differ at one end; a read error may be behind it. The V call is TRBV14, the J call TRBJ2-1, with D possibly matching TRBD2 (6 bases). Germline CDR1 SGHDN, CDR2 FVKESK. This CDR3 has 14 residues. CDR3 nucleotide sequence: TGTGCCAGCAGCCAAGATAAGCGCGGAGCCGAGCGGGTCTTC. Its protein product is CASSQDKRGAERVF.